The clone carrying this T cell receptor (beta chain) was observed many times. Its antigen is not known. With 1 base clipped from V and 2 bases from J, the junction kept 5 bases outside the gene matches. The CDR3 has 15 amino acids. In germline, CDR1 is SNHLY, CDR2 FYNNEI. The data were obtained in a study of T cells in Graves' hyperthyroidism and ophthalmopathy. Study outcomes and limitations: In the blood, most expanded thyroid clonotypes above 0.001 appeared as well.

Amplified TCR beta CDR3 regions came from RNA transcripts. HTBI primers drove first-round RT-PCR of the TCR CDR3. From the multiplex PCR reads, TCRdb called clonotypes with MiXCR, one entry per CDR3 protein. The data show under 400,000 distinct CDR3 sequences, with about 13% seen just once and over 8.5% held by the top ten. J is TRBJ2-7 and V is TRBV2; TRBD1 matches 7 bases. The sample was blood. The clonotype was recovered from a woman between 18 and 29 years old with Graves' hyperthyroidism. The CDR3 nucleotides are TGTGCCAGCAGTGAAGACAGGGGAGTCACCTACGAGCAGTACTTC. Encoded protein: CASSEDRGVTYEQYF.